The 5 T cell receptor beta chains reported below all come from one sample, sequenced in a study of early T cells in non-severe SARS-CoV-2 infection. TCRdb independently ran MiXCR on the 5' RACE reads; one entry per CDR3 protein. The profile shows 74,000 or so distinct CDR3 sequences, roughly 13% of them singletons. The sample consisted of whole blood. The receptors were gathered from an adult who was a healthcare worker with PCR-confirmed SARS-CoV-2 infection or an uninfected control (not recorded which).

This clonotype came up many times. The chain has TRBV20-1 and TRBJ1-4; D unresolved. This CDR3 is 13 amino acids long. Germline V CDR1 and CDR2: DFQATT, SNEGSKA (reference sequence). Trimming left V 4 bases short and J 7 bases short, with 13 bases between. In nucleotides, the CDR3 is TGCAGTGCTACAAAACGAGGAGCTGAAAAACTGTTTTTT. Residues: CSATKRGAEKLFF.

The chain's CDR3 is CSVQRTEKAFF. The CDR3 DNA is TGCAGCGTACAACGGACAGAGAAAGCTTTCTTT. This chain uses TRBV29-1 with TRBJ1-1, with D possibly being TRBD1 (6 bases). Trimming shortened V by 6 bases and J by 9 bases, and 14 bases separated the two germline ends. The germline CDR1 and CDR2 sequences are SQVTM and ANQGSEA. The CDR3 sequence is 11 residues long.

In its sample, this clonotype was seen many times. The CDR3 DNA reads TGTGCCAGCAGCTTAGATGCAGGCGGTTACACAGATACGCAGTATTTT. This gives the protein CASSLDAGGYTDTQYF. The rearrangement uses TRBV11-2 and TRBJ2-3, with D unresolved. From germline, CDR1 is SGHAT and CDR2 FQNNGV. The CDR3 is 16 residues long. Trimming pared 0 bases from V and 2 bases from J, leaving 12 bases between.

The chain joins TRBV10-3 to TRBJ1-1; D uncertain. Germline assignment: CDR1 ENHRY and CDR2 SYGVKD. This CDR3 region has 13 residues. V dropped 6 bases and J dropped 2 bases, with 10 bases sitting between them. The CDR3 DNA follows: TGTGCCATCAGCCGCCAGGCTAACACTGAAGCTTTCTTT. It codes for CAISRQANTEAFF.

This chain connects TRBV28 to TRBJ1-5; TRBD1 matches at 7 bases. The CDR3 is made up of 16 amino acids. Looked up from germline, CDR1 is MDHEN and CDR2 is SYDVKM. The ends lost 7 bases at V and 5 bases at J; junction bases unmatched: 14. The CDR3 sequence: CASKDRVYGEDQPQHF. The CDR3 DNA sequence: TGTGCCAGCAAAGACAGGGTTTACGGGGAAGATCAGCCCCAGCATTTT.